This T cell receptor beta chain was identified during a study of T cell responses to AZD1222 COVID-19 vaccine. Regarding the study as a whole: Spike-wide vaccine-associated CD4 TCRs dominated at 160-218 and 743-854. Females made up more of the donors, who were largely white British, and clonal diversity may have come out too low.

CDR1 and CDR2 (germline): SGHNT, YYREEE (reference sequence). The CDR3 contains 12 residues. Trimming pared 5 bases from V and 5 bases from J, leaving 11 bases between. Remarks on this clone: Its antigen is not identified.

TCRdb's table, derived via immunoSEQ multiplex PCR, lists solely in-frame clones and lacks some. The sample includes approximately 120,000 clones, roughly 85% of them seen just once. This specimen consisted of peripheral blood, obtained 28 days after the second AZD1222 dose. The TCR comes from an adult who received the AZD1222 COVID-19 vaccine. This sequence joins TRBV5-4 and TRBJ2-7; D could derive from TRBD1 or TRBD2 (5 bases each). In nucleotides, the CDR3 is TGTGCCAGCAGGCTGGGACGGAACGAGCAGTACTTC. Translated: CASRLGRNEQYF.